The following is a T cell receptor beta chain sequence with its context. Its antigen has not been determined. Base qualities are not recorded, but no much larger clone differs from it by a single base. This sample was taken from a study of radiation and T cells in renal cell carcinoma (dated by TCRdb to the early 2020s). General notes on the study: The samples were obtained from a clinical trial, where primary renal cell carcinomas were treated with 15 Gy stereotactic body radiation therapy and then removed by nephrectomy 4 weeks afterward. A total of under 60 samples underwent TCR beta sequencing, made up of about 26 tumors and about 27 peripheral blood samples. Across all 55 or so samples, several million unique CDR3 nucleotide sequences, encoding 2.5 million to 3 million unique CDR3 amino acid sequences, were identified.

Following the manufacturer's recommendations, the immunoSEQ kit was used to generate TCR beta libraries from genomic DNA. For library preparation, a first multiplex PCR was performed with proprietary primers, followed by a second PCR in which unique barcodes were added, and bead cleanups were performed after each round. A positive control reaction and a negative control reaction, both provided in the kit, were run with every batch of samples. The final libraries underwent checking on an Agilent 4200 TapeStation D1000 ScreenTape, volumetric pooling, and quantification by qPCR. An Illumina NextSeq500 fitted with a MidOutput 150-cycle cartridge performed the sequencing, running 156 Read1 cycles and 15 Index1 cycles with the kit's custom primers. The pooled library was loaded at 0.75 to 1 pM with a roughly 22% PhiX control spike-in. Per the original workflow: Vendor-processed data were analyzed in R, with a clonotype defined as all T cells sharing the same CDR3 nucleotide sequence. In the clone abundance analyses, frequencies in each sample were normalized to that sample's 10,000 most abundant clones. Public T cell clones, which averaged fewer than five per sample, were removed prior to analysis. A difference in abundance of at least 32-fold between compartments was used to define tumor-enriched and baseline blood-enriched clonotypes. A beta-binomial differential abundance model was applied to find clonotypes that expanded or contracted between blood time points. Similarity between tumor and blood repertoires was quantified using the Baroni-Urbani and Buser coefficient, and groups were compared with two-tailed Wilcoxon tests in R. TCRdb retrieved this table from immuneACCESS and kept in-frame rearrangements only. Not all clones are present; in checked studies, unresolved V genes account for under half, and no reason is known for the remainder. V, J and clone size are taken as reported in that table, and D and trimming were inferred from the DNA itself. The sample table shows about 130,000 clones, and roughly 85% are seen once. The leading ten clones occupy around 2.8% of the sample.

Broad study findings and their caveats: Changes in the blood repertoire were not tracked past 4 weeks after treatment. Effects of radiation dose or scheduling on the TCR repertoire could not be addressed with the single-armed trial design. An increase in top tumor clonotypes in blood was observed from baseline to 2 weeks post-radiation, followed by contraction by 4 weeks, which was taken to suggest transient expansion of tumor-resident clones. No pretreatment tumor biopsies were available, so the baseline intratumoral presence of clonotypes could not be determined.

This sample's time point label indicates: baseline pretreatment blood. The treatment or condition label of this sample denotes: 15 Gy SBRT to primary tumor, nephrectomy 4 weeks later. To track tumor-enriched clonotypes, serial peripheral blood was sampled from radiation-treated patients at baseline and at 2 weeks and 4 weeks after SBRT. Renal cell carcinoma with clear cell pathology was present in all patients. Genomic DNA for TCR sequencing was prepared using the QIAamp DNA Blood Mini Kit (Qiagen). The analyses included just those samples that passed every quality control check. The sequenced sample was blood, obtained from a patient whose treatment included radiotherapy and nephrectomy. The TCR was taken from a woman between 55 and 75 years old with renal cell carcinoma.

In nucleotides, the sequence is TGTGCCAGCAGCTTATGGGCCAGCTCCTACGAGCAGTACTTC. Its translation is CASSLWASSYEQYF. The chain is assembled from TRBV11-2 and TRBJ2-7, with the D segment identity uncertain. V is shortened by 2 bases, J by 0 bases, and the region joining them spans 8 bases. In the germline V gene, CDR1 corresponds to SGHAT and CDR2 to FQNNGV. The CDR3 has 14 amino acids, counting the end cysteine and phenylalanine. Only the CDR3 portion is preserved as DNA: 42 bases, with reading frame beginning at the first base.